Listed here are 24 T cell receptor beta chains from one sample, sequenced in a study of blood T cells in healthy people across ages. A sample-barcoded 5' primer and a J-beta primer mix were used in a second PCR of roughly 7 to 11 cycles. TCRdb reprocessed the 5' RACE reads via MiXCR and lists one record per CDR3 protein. The sample contains approximately 800,000 distinct CDR3 sequences, 40% to 65% of which appear only once. Sequencing was done on a sample of blood. These receptors originate from a man aged 80 or over in good health.

This clonotype showed up just a few times. The gene calls are TRBV20-1 and TRBJ2-5; D unresolved. The CDR3 contains 11 residues. Germline CDR1 is DFQATT and CDR2 is SNEGSKA (reference sequence). V lost 3 bases and J lost 1, with 3 bases in between. CDR3 sequence (DNA): TGCAGTGCTAGTCCCCAAGAGACCCAGTACTTC. As protein: CSASPQETQYF.

This clonotype occurred once. In DNA form, the CDR3 reads TGCGCCAGCAGCTTGGGGGACCGGGAGACCCAGTACTTC. Its translation is CASSLGDRETQYF. The chain employs TRBV5-1 and TRBJ2-5; D assignment may be TRBD1 or TRBD2 (5 bases each). This CDR3 is built from 13 residues. V lost 0 bases, J lost 5 bases, and 8 bases lay in between. The germline V gene encodes CDR1 SGHRS and CDR2 YFSETQ.

In this sample, this clonotype turned up a few times. The rearrangement uses TRBV25-1 and TRBJ2-4; 11 bases line up with TRBD1. The J call is doubtful: the DNA matches TRBJ2-7 better. The CDR3 spans 16 residues. Germline V gene sequence: CDR1 MGHDK, CDR2 SYGVNS. CDR3 sequence: CASSEFGGQGAYEQYF. CDR3 DNA: TGTGCCAGCAGTGAATTTGGGGGACAGGGGGCCTACGAGCAGTACTTC.

This clonotype appeared a few times. The gene calls are TRBV10-3 and TRBJ2-6, with 9 positions matching TRBD1. V was pared by 4 bases and J by 2 bases, with 6 bases of the junction left unmatched. CDR1 and CDR2 (germline): ENHRY, SYGVKD. The CDR3 has 17 residues. In nucleotides, the CDR3 is TGTGCCATCAGTGTCGGGACAGGGCTTGCTGGGGCCAACGTCCTGACTTTC. Translated, it gives CAISVGTGLAGANVLTF.

V is TRBV6-2 or TRBV6-3 and J is TRBJ2-3; 16 bases agree with TRBD2. This CDR3 is 19 amino acids long. Trimming took 5 bases from V and 0 from J; bases not matched to a gene: 8. Germline V CDR1 and CDR2: MNHEY, SVGEGT. The CDR3: CASSLLGTSGRASTDTQYF. CDR3 DNA sequence: TGTGCCAGCAGTCTTCTCGGGACTAGCGGGAGGGCTAGCACAGATACGCAGTATTTT.

The chain couples TRBV5-1 to TRBJ2-7, with D unresolved. V was cut by 4 bases and J by 0 bases, with 23 bases left in between. CDR1 is SGHRS, CDR2 YFSETQ, per germline. There are 18 residues in the CDR3. The CDR3 spells CASSRTISGPPNSYEQYF. The CDR3 region has the DNA TGCGCCAGCAGCCGAACAATTTCCGGGCCGCCGAACTCCTACGAGCAGTACTTC.

The genes are TRBV7-6 and TRBJ2-1, with TRBD2 matching 13 bases. V was pared by 4 bases and J by 4 bases, with 7 bases of the junction left unmatched. The CDR3 has 17 residues. The germline V gene encodes CDR1 SGHVS and CDR2 FNYEAQ. The CDR3 DNA reads TGTGCCAGCAGCTCTTGGACTAGCGGGAGTCGGTACAATGAGCAGTTCTTC. Its translation: CASSSWTSGSRYNEQFF.

This clonotype appeared a few times. This chain links TRBV7-2 with TRBJ1-5; no clear D gene. The germline V gene has CDR1 SGHTA and CDR2 FQGNSA. This CDR3 contains 13 residues. V dropped 5 bases and J dropped 5 bases, with 10 bases sitting between them. For the CDR3, the DNA is TGTGCCAGCAGCCTCAGTTACTATCAGCCCCAGCATTTT. Its translation is CASSLSYYQPQHF. The whole variable domain, filled in from reference TRBV7-2 and TRBJ1-5, reads GAGVSQSPSNKVTEKGKDVELRCDPISGHTALYWYRQSLGQGLEFLIYFQGNSAPDKSGLPSDRFSAERTGGSVSTLTIQRTQQEDSAVYLCASSLSYYQPQHFGDGTRLSIL.

The rearrangement joins TRBV12-3 or TRBV12-4 to TRBJ2-5; 8 bases are shared with TRBD2. J was trimmed by 4 bases and V by 0 bases; bases with no gene match: 7. CDR3 length: 16 amino acids. CDR3 in amino acids: CASSLAFQRERETQYF. Written as DNA, the CDR3 is TGTGCCAGCAGTTTAGCATTCCAGCGGGAGCGAGAGACCCAGTACTTC.

This clonotype was recorded a few times. V and J are TRBV25-1 and TRBJ1-2; D is possibly TRBD1 (6 bases). This CDR3 region has 12 residues. V was pared by 8 bases and J by 8 bases, with 15 bases between. The germline gives CDR1 MGHDK, CDR2 SYGVNS. The CDR3 loop is CASPAGGSGYTF. CDR3 nucleotide sequence: TGTGCCAGCCCAGCTGGGGGCTCGGGCTACACCTTC.

This clonotype was seen more than once but under ten times. The chain is built from TRBV21-1 and TRBJ2-5; TRBD1 was called by the table and not checked on the DNA. TRBV21-1 is a pseudogene. The CDR3 spans 10 residues. Here the CDR3 DNA reads TGTGCACCCCCGGCAGATGAGCAGTACTTC. Translation gives CAPPADEQYF.

V usage is TRBV27 and J usage is TRBJ2-1, with 8 bases identical to TRBD2. Unmatched junction bases numbered 14, after V lost 4 bases and J lost 6 bases. The CDR3 runs 17 residues. Germline CDR1 is MNHEY and CDR2 is SMNVEV (reference sequence). The CDR3 here is CASSSRVREGLGNEQFF. As DNA, the CDR3 is TGTGCCAGCAGTTCTCGGGTTCGGGAGGGATTAGGCAATGAGCAGTTCTTC.

A note on this clonotype: An end of the junction does not agree with germline; a read error may underlie this. This chain connects TRBV5-1 to TRBJ1-1; no reliable D call. The CDR3 length is 13 residues. CDR1 is SGHRS and CDR2 is YFSETQ in the germline V gene. CDR3: CASCLLAESEAFF. In nucleotides, the CDR3 is TGCGCCAGCTGCTTGTTGGCGGAATCTGAAGCTTTCTTT.

This clonotype has only a few counts. CDR3 DNA: TGTGCCAGCAGCATTGAACAGTCCAAAGCTAACTATGGCTACACCTTC. Its translation is CASSIEQSKANYGYTF. The V and J genes are TRBV21-1 and TRBJ1-2. TRBV21-1 is recorded as a pseudogene. This CDR3 is built from 16 residues.

This clonotype occurred once. This rearrangement joins TRBV20-1 to TRBJ2-7; 11 nucleotides line up with TRBD1. Unmatched junction bases numbered 4, after V lost 2 bases and J lost 4 bases. Germline CDR1 and CDR2: DFQATT and SNEGSKA (reference sequence). The CDR3 has 14 residues. In DNA form, the CDR3 reads TGCAGTGCTAGAAGGGGACAGGGGGTATACGAGCAGTACTTC. It translates to CSARRGQGVYEQYF.

For the CDR3, the DNA is TGTGCCAGCAGCCCCGACAGGGGGCCACAAGAGACCCAGTACTTC. It codes for CASSPDRGPQETQYF. This chain joins TRBV7-2 and TRBJ2-5; TRBD1 matches at 10 bases. The CDR3 extends over 15 amino acids. The germline V gene has CDR1 SGHTA and CDR2 FQGNSA. V gave up 5 bases and J gave up 2 bases; unmatched junction bases: 5.

This clonotype was detected only a few times. The chain carries TRBV3-1 and TRBJ1-2; tentatively, D is TRBD1 (5 bases). Germline loops: CDR1 LGHDT, CDR2 YNNKEL (reference sequence). V was pared by 1 base and J by 8 bases, with 11 bases between. This CDR3 region has 13 residues. The CDR3 sequence: CASSQGSREGYTF. CDR3 nucleotide sequence: TGTGCCAGCAGCCAAGGGTCCAGGGAAGGCTACACCTTC. The variable domain in full, completed from reference TRBV3-1 and TRBJ1-2, reads DTAVSQTPKYLVTQMGNDKSIKCEQNLGHDTMYWYKQDSKKFLKIMFSYNNKELIINETVPNRFSPKSPDKAHLNLHINSLELGDSAVYFCASSQGSREGYTFGSGTRLTVV.

V and J are TRBV10-3 and TRBJ2-7, with 11 bases fitting TRBD2. J gave up 0 bases and V 4 bases, and 5 bases lay outside the gene matches. The CDR3 spans 16 residues. Germline CDR1 ENHRY, CDR2 SYGVKD. This CDR3 is CAISAGTSGNSYEQYF. CDR3 in DNA: TGTGCCATCAGTGCTGGGACTAGCGGAAACTCCTACGAGCAGTACTTC.

This clonotype was seen only a few times. In DNA form, the CDR3 reads TGTGCCAGCGGCGGACAGGGAGGTGAAAAACTGTTTTTT. This gives the protein CASGGQGGEKLFF. The chain has TRBV2 and TRBJ1-4; 8 bases align to TRBD1. The CDR3 has 13 residues. Trimming removed 8 bases from V and 7 bases from J; junction bases left unmatched: 6. Looked up from germline, CDR1 is SNHLY and CDR2 is FYNNEI.

The rearrangement links TRBV18 to TRBJ1-4; D is unresolved. Germline V gives CDR1 KGHSH, CDR2 LQKENI. CDR3 length equals 15 residues. V lost 3 bases and J lost 8, with 16 bases in between. CDR3 coding DNA: TGTGCCAGCTCACCGGGTTTCCGAGAGTTAGAAAAACTGTTTTTT. It encodes CASSPGFRELEKLFF.

This chain uses TRBV12-3 or TRBV12-4 with TRBJ2-1; 12 positions agree with TRBD2. The CDR3 consists of 14 residues. J gave up 12 bases and V 6 bases, and 9 bases lay outside the gene matches. CDR3 nucleotide sequence: TGTGCCAGCAGGAGTGGACTAGCGGGAACCGGGCAGTTCTTC. Its translation: CASRSGLAGTGQFF.

The chain employs TRBV7-2 and TRBJ2-2; D is possibly TRBD2 (5 bases). The CDR3 is made up of 13 amino acids. Trimming cost V 4 bases and J 9 bases, with 12 bases left between them. Germline CDR1 and CDR2: SGHTA and FQGNSA. CDR3 amino acids: CASSSLASRELFF. CDR3 nucleotide sequence: TGTGCCAGCAGCTCCTTAGCGTCCCGGGAGCTGTTTTTT.

CDR3 nucleotide sequence: TGTGCCAGCAGCTTAGAGGGCAGGGGGTTTTATAATTCACCCCTCCACTTT. Translated: CASSLEGRGFYNSPLHF. The chain has TRBV7-8 and TRBJ1-6, with 7 bases matching TRBD1. V gave up 1 base and J gave up 4 bases; unmatched junction bases: 7. CDR1 and CDR2 from the germline V gene are SGHVS and FQNEAQ. The CDR3 sequence is 17 residues long.

This clonotype was found a few times. The chain uses TRBV28 and TRBJ2-7; weak D call: TRBD2 (6 bases). The germline gives CDR1 MDHEN, CDR2 SYDVKM. The CDR3 runs 11 residues. Trimming removed 8 bases at V and 5 bases at J, with 10 bases between. The DNA for the CDR3 is TGTGCCAGCTCGGGGGTTCACGAGCAGTACTTC. This sequence encodes CASSGVHEQYF.